This TCR beta chain came from a study of blood T cell repertoires in COVID-19. Study-wide background: The cDNA or gDNA used as material had been derived from T cells, B-cell-depleted T cells, or PBMCs.

Trimming at V came to 0 bases and at J to 6 bases, leaving 1 base not matched to a gene. This CDR3 spans 14 amino acids. CDR1 is LGHNA, CDR2 YNFKEQ, per germline. Original processing notes: By means of reference gene primer amplification, nucleated cell counts were estimated. The repertoire was sequenced with immunoSEQ multiplex PCR; TCRdb's copy has only in-frame clones and lacks some. V and J calls and clone size are given by that table; D and trimming were obtained from the DNA. The sample has approximately 320,000 clones, 80% to 90% seen once. Clinical histories supplied by participants themselves formed the basis of cohort assignment. The recovered donors of Cohort 3 showed two negative PCRs, clearance, or symptom resolution.

V gene TRBV4-2 combines with J gene TRBJ1-1; 10 bases are shared with TRBD1. This TCR derives from a woman under 30 who had recovered from COVID-19. Sequenced: PBMCs or T cells enriched from blood (not recorded which). CDR3 in DNA: TGTGCCAGCAGCCAAGACGGGACAGGGGCTGAAGCTTTCTTT. This codes for CASSQDGTGAEAFF.